The entry below gives a single TCR beta chain sequence along with its context. This entry belongs to a study of blood T cell repertoires in COVID-19. Study summary: COVID-19 samples collected from the United States, Italy and Spain covered acute and convalescent phases. PBMCs, B-cell-depleted T cells, or T cells were the source of the cDNA or gDNA that made up the material.

Germline-derived CDR1 and CDR2 are KGHSH and LQKENI. V gave up 3 bases and J gave up 5 bases; unmatched junction bases: 9. The CDR3 runs 16 residues. Original processing methods: How many nucleated cells were present was estimated from reference gene primer amplification. The protocol was immunoSEQ multiplex PCR, while the TCRdb copy is restricted to in-frame clones and leaves out a portion. D and trimming were read from the DNA, whereas the V and J calls and clone size are those reported in that table. The table records roughly 280,000 clones, just under 90% of them present only once. Participants' own reports of clinical history determined their cohort assignment.

The sample was PBMCs or T cells enriched from blood (not recorded which). V usage is TRBV18 and J usage is TRBJ2-7; 11 bases fit TRBD2. This clonotype was obtained from an older woman who had recovered from COVID-19. In nucleotides, the CDR3 is TGTGCCAGCTCACCGAGACTAGCGGGGACGGCCCACGAGCAGTACTTC. It translates to CASSPRLAGTAHEQYF.